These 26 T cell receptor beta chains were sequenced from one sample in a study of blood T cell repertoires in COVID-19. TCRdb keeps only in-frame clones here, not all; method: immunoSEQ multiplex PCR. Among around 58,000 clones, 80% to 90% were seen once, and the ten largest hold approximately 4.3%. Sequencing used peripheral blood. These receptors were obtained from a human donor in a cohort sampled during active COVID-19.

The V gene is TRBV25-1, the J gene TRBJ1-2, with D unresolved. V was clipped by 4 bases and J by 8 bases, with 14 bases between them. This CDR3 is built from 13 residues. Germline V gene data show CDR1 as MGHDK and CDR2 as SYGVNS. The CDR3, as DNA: TGTGCCAGCAGTGTCTCAGGTTTGCGAGGCTACACCTTC. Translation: CASSVSGLRGYTF.

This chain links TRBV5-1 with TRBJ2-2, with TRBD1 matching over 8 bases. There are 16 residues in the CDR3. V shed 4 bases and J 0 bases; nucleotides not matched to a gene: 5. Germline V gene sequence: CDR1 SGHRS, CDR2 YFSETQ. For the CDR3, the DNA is TGCGCCAGCAGCCGTACGACAGGGGCGAACACCGGGGAGCTGTTTTTT. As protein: CASSRTTGANTGELFF.

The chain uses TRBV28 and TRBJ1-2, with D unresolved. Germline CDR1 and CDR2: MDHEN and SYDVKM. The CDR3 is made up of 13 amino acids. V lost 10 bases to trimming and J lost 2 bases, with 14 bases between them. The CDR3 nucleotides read TGTGCCATCGGGATACGTATCAACTATGGCTACACCTTC. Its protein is CAIGIRINYGYTF.

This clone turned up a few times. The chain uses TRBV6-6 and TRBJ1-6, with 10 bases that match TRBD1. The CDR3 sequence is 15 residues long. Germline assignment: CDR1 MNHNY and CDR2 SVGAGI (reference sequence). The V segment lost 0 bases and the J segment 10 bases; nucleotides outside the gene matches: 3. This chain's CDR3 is CASSYSGTGVSPLHF. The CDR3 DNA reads TGTGCCAGCAGTTACTCGGGGACAGGGGTCTCACCCCTCCACTTT.

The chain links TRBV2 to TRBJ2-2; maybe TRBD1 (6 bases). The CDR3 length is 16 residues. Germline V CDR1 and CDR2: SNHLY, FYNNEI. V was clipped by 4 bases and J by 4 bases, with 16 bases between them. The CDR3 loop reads CASSAGRDTFTGELFF. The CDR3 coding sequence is TGTGCCAGCAGTGCCGGCCGGGACACCTTCACCGGGGAGCTGTTTTTT.

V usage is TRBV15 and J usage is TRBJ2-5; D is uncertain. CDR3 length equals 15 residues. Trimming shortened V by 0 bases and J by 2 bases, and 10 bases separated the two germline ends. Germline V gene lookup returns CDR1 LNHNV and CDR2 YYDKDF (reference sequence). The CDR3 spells CATSRDHHTQETQYF. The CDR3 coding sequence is TGTGCCACCAGCAGAGATCACCACACACAAGAGACCCAGTACTTC. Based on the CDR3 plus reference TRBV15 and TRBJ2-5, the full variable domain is DAMVIQNPRYQVTQFGKPVTLSCSQTLNHNVMYWYQQKSSQAPKLLFHYYDKDFNNEADTPDNFQSRRPNTSFCFLDIRSPGLGDTAMYLCATSRDHHTQETQYFGPGTRLLVL.

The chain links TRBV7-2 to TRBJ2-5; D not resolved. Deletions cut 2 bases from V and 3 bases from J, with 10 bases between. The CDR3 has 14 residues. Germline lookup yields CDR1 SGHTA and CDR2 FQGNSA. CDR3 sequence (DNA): TGTGCCAGCAGCTTACTGTCCCAGAAAGAGACCCAGTACTTC. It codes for CASSLLSQKETQYF.

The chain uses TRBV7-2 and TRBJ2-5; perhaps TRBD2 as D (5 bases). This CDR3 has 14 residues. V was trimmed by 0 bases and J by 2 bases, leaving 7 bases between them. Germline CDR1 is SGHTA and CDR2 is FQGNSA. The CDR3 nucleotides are TGTGCCAGCAGCTTAGCCCGAGGGCAAGAGACCCAGTACTTC. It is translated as CASSLARGQETQYF.

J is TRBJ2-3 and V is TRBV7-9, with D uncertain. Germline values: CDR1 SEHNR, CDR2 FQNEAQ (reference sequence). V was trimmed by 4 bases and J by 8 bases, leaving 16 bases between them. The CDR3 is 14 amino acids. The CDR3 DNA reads TGTGCCAGCAGCTCGCCCTCGCTAGGTTCTACGCAGTATTTT. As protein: CASSSPSLGSTQYF.

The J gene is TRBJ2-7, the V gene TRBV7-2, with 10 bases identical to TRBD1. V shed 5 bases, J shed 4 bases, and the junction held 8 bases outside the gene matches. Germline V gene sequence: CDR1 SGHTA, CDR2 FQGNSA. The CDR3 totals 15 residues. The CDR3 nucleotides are TGTGCCAGCAGCCACCGGGACAGGGGAGGGTACGAGCAGTACTTC. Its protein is CASSHRDRGGYEQYF.

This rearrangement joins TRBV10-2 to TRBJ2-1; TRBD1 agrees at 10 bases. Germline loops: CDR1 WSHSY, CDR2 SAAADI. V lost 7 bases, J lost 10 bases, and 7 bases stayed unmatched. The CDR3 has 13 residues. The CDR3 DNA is TGCGCCAGCAATGGACAGGGGGTTGGGGAGCAGTTCTTC. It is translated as CASNGQGVGEQFF.

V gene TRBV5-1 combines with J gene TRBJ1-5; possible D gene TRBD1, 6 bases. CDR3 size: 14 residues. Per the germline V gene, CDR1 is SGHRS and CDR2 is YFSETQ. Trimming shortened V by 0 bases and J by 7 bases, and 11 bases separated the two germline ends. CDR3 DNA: TGCGCCAGCAGCTTGGGCGGGGGGCAACAGCCCCAGCATTTT. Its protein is CASSLGGGQQPQHF.

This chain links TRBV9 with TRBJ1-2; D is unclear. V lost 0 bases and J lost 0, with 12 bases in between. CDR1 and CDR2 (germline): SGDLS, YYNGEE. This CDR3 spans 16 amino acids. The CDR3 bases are TGTGCCAGCAGCGTAGCGGACGGACTCGCTAACTATGGCTACACCTTC. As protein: CASSVADGLANYGYTF.

The CDR3 DNA is TGTGCCAGTAGTATAGCAGCGGGGGGTCGACAAGAGACCCAGTACTTC. Translating gives CASSIAAGGRQETQYF. The genes are TRBV19 and TRBJ2-5; 9 bases are a match to TRBD2. The CDR3 is 16 amino acids. Per the germline V gene, CDR1 is LNHDA and CDR2 is SQIVND (reference sequence). V dropped 1 base and J dropped 2; count of bases not matched to a gene: 5.

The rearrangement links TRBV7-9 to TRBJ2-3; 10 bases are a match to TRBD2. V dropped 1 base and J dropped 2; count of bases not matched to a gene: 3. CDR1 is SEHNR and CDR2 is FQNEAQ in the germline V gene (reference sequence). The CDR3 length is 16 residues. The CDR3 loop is CASSLGTSGYTDTQYF. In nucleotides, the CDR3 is TGTGCCAGCAGCTTAGGGACTAGCGGTTACACAGATACGCAGTATTTT.

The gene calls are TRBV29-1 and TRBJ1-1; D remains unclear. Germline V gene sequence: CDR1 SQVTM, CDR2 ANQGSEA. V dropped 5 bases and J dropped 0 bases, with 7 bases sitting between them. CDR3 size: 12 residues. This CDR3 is CSVSVMNTEAFF. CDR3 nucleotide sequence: TGCAGCGTTTCAGTCATGAACACTGAAGCTTTCTTT. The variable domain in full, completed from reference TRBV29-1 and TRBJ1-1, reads SAVISQKPSRDICQRGTSLTIQCQVDSQVTMMFWYRQQPGQSLTLIATANQGSEATYESGFVIDKFPISRPNLTFSTLTVSNMSPEDSSIYLCSVSVMNTEAFFGQGTRLTVV.

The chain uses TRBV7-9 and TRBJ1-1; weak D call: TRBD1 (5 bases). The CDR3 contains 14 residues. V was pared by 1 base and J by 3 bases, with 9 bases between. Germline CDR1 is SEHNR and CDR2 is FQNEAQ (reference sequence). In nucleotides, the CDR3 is TGTGCCAGCAGCTTAGGGGGAGGGGACACTGAAGCTTTCTTT. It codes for CASSLGGGDTEAFF.

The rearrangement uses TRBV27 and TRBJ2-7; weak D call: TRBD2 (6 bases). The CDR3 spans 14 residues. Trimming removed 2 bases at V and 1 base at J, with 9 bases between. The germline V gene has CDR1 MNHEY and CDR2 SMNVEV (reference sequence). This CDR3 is CASSLGDWSYEQYF. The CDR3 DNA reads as TGTGCCAGCAGTTTAGGGGACTGGTCCTACGAGCAGTACTTC.

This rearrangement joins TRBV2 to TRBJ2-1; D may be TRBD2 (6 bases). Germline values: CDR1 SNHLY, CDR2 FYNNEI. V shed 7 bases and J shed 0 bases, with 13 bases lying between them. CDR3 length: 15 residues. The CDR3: CASIADSGSYNEQFF. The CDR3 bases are TGTGCCAGCATTGCTGATAGCGGCTCCTACAATGAGCAGTTCTTC.

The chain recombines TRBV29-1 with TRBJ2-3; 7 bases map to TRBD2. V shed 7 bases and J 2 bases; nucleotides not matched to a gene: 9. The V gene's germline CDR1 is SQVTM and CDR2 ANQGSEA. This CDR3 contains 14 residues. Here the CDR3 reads CSGFGGGNTDTQYF. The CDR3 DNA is TGCAGCGGATTTGGGGGGGGGAACACAGATACGCAGTATTTT.

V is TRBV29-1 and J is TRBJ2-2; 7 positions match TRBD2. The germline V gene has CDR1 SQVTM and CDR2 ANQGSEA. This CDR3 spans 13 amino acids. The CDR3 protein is CSWSLAATGELFF. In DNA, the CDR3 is TGCAGTTGGAGCCTAGCGGCCACCGGGGAGCTGTTTTTT.

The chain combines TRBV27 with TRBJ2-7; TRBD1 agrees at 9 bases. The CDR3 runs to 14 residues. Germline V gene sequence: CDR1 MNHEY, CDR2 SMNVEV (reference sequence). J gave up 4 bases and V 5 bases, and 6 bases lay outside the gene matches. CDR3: CASSLRDRDYEQYF. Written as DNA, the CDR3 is TGTGCCAGCAGTCTCCGGGACAGGGATTACGAGCAGTACTTC.

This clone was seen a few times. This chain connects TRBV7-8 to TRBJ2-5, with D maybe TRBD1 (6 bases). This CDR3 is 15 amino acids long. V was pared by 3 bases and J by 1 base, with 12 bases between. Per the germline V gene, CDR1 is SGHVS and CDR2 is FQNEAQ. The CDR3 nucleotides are TGTGCCAGCAGCTTCCCGACAGGAACCCAAGAGACCCAGTACTTC. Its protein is CASSFPTGTQETQYF.

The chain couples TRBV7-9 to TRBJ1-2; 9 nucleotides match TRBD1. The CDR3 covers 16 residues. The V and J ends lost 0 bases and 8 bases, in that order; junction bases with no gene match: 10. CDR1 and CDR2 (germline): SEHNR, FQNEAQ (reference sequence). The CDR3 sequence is CASSLAGDREFGGYTF. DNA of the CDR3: TGTGCCAGCAGCTTAGCGGGGGACAGGGAGTTTGGCGGCTACACCTTC.

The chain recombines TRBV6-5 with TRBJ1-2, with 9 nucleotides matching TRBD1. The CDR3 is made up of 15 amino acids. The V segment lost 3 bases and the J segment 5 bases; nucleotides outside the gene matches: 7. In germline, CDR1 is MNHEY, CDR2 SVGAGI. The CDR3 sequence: CASSYSDRGSYGYTF. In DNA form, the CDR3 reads TGTGCCAGCAGTTATTCGGACAGGGGATCTTATGGCTACACCTTC.

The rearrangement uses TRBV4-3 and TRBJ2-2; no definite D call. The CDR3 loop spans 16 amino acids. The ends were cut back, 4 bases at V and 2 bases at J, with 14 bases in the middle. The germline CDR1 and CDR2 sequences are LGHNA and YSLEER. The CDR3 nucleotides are TGCGCCAGCAGCCGAAGACCGGGTCCTAACACCGGGGAGCTGTTTTTT. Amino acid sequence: CASSRRPGPNTGELFF.